This passage covers 3 T cell receptor beta chains from one sample sequenced in a study of blood T cell repertoires in COVID-19. Here immunoSEQ multiplex PCR was the method, and the copy in TCRdb shows in-frame clones only, minus some. Of approximately 130,000 clones listed, approximately 85% are singletons. The material sequenced was peripheral blood. Every receptor here comes from a human donor in a cohort sampled during active COVID-19.

The chain uses TRBV3-1 (or the pseudogene TRBV3-2) and TRBJ2-5, with a tentative D call TRBD2 (6 bases). Trimming left V 0 bases short and J 9 bases short, with 26 bases between. The CDR3 length is 18 residues. Looked up from germline, CDR1 is LGHDT and CDR2 is YNNKEL (reference sequence). CDR3 bases: TGTGCCAGCAGCCAAGACGCCCCCGGGGACTCCCGTTCGGTGGCCCAGTACTTC. Amino acids: CASSQDAPGDSRSVAQYF.

V usage is TRBV15 and J usage is TRBJ1-5, with D possibly matching TRBD1 (5 bases). CDR3 length equals 16 residues. Looked up from germline, CDR1 is LNHNV and CDR2 is YYDKDF (reference sequence). Trimming took off 1 base at V and 2 bases at J, with 12 bases between the two ends. This chain's CDR3 is CATSRGPDSRNQPQHF. The CDR3 DNA sequence: TGTGCCACCAGCAGAGGCCCTGACAGTCGCAATCAGCCCCAGCATTTT.

V usage is TRBV3-1 (or the pseudogene TRBV3-2) and J usage is TRBJ1-5; D is unclear. In germline, CDR1 is LGHDT, CDR2 YNNKEL (reference sequence). V was shortened by 4 bases and J by 4 bases, with 11 bases between the two germline ends. This CDR3 is 14 amino acids long. In DNA form, the CDR3 reads TGTGCCAGCAGCCTCCGGGGTGAGAATCAGCCCCAGCATTTT. It specifies CASSLRGENQPQHF.